This T cell receptor (beta chain) originates from a study of blood T cell repertoires in COVID-19. The CDR3 runs 14 residues. Trimming left V 6 bases short and J 7 bases short, with 16 bases between. The germline CDR1 and CDR2 sequences are MNHEY and SVGAGI. The table came from immunoSEQ multiplex PCR; TCRdb's copy has only in-frame clones and leaves some out. The sample has fewer than 400,000 clones; around 83% are singletons. The chain joins TRBV6-5 to TRBJ1-5; no clear D. The clonotype comes from a man younger than 40 with active or convalescent COVID-19. Sequencing was performed on peripheral blood. CDR3 protein: CASSPLGRLQPQHF. CDR3 nucleotides: TGTGCCAGCAGCCCCCTTGGGAGGCTGCAGCCCCAGCATTTT.